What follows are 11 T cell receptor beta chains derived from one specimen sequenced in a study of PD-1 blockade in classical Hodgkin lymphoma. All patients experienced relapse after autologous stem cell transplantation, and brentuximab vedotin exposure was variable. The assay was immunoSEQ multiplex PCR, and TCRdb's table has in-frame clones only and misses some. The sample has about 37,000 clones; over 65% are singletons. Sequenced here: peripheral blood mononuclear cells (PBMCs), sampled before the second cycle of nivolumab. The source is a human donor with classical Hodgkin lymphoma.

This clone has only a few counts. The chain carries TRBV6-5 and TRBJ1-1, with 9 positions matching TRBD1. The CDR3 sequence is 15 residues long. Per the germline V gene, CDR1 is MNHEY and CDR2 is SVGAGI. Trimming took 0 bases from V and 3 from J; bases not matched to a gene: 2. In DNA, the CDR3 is TGTGCCAGCAGTTACTCTGGGACAGGGTACACTGAAGCTTTCTTT. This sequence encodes CASSYSGTGYTEAFF.

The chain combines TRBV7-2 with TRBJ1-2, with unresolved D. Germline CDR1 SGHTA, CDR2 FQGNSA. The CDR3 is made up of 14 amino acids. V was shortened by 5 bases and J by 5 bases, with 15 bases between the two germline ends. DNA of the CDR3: TGTGCCAGCAGCCCCAGCCGGGGATGGTATGGCTACACCTTC. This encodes CASSPSRGWYGYTF.

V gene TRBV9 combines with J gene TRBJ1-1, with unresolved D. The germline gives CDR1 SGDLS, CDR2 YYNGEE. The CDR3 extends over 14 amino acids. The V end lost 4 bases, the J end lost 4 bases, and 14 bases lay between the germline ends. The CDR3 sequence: CASSYSYGSTEAFF. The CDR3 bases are TGTGCCAGCAGCTACAGTTACGGAAGCACTGAAGCTTTCTTT.

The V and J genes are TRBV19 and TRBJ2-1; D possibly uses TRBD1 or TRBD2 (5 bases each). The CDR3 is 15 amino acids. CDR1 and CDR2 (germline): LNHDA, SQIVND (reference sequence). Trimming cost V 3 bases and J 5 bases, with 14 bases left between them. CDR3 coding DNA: TGTGCCAGTAGTATTGTGGGGACCTCGGACAATGAGCAGTTCTTC. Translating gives CASSIVGTSDNEQFF.

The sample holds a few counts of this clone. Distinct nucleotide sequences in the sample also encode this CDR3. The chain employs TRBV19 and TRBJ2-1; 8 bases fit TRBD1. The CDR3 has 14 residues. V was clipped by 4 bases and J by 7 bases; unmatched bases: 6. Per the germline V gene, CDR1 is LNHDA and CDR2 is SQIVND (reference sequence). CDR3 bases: TGTGCCAGTAGTAATCCGACAGGGGCTAATGAGCAGTTCTTC. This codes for CASSNPTGANEQFF.

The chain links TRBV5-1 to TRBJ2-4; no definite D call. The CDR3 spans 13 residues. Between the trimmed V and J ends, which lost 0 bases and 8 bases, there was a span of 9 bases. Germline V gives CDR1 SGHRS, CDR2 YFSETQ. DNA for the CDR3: TGCGCCAGCAGCTTGGAATTTGCCCACATTCAGTACTTC. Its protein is CASSLEFAHIQYF.

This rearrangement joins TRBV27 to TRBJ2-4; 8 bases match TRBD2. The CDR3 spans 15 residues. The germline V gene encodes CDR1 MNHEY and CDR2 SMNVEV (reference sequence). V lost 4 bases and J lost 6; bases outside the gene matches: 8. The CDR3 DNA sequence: TGTGCCAGCAGTTCGGGGGGGGCGGGGGGAAACATTCAGTACTTC. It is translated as CASSSGGAGGNIQYF.

CDR3: CASSWGFGAFF. CDR3 sequence (DNA): TGTGCCAGTAGTTGGGGTTTCGGAGCTTTCTTT. J is TRBJ1-1 and V is TRBV19, with D hard to call. Germline V gene lookup returns CDR1 LNHDA and CDR2 SQIVND (reference sequence). The CDR3 runs to 11 residues. Trimming cost V 5 bases and J 10 bases, with 11 bases left between them.

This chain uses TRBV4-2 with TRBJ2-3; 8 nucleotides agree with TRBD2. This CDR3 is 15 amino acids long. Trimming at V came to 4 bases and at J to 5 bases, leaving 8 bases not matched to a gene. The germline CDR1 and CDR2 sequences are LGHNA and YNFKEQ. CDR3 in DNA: TGTGCCAGCAGCCTCGGGGGGGCAGATATAGATACGCAGTATTTT. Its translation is CASSLGGADIDTQYF.

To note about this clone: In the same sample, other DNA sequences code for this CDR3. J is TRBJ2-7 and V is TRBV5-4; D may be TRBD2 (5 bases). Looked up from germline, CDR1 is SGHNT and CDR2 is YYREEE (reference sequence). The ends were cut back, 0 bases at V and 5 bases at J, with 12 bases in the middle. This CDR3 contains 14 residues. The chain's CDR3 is CASSLAPLGNEQYF. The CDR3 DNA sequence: TGTGCCAGCAGCTTGGCACCCCTCGGGAACGAGCAGTACTTC.

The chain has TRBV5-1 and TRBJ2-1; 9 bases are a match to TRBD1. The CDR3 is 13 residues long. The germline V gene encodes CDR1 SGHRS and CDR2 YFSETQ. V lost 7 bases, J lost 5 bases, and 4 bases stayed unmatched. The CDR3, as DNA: TGCGCCAGCCGGGACAGGGTCAACAATGAGCAGTTCTTC. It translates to CASRDRVNNEQFF.